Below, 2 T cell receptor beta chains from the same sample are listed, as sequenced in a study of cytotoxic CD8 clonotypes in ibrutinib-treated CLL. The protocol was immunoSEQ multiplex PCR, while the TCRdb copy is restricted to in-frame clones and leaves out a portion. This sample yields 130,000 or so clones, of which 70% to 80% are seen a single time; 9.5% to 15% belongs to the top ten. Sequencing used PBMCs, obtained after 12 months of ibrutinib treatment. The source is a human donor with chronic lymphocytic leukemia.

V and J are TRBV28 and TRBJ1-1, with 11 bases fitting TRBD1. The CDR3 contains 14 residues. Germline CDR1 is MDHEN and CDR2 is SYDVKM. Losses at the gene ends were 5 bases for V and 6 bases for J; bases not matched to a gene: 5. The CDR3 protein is CASSPGQGGPEAFF. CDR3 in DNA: TGTGCCAGCAGTCCGGGACAGGGGGGCCCTGAAGCTTTCTTT.

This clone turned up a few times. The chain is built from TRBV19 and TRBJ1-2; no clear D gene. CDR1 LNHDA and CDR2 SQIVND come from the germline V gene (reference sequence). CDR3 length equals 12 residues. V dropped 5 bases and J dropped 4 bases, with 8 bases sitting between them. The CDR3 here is CASSLQLYGYTF. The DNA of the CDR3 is TGTGCCAGTAGTCTTCAACTCTATGGCTACACCTTC.